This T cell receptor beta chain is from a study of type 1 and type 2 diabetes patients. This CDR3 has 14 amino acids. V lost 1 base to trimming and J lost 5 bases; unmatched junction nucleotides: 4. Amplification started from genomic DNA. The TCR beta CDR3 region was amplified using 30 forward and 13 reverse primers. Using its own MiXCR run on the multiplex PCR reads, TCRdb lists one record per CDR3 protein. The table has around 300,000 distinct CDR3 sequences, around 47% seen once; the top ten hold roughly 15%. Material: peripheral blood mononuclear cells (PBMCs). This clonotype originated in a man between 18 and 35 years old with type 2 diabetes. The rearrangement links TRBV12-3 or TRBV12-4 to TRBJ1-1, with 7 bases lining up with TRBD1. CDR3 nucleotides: TGTGCCAGCAGTTTAGAGGGGGCGTTTACTGAAGCTTTCTTT. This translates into CASSLEGAFTEAFF.